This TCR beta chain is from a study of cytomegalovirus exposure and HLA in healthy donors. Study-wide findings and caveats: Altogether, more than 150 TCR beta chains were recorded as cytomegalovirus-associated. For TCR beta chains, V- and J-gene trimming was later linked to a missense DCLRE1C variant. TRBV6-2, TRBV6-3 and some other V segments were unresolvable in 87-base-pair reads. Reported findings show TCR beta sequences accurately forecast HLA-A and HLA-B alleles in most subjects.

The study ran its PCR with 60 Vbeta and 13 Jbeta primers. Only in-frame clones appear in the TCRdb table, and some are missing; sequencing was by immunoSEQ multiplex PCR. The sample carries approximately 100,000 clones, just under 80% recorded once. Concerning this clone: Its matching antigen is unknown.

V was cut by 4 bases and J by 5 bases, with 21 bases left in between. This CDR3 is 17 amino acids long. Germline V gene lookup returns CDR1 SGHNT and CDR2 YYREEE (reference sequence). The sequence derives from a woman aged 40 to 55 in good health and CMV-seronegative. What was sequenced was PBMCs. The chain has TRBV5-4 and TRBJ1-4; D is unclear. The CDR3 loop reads CASSLEAGPGGNEKLFF. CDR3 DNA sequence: TGTGCCAGCAGCCTAGAGGCGGGCCCAGGAGGAAATGAAAAACTGTTTTTT.